This TCR beta chain was sequenced for a study of memory CD4+ T cells and cytomegalovirus serostatus. Study details: Healthy Belgian adult donors included about nine CMV-positive and some 24 CMV-negative people. General study points: The CMV-associated TCR signature appears largely within the CD4+ memory repertoire. Of about 150 reported CMV TCRbeta sequences, around 63 were found in memory CD4+ repertoires.

As to this clone: What it recognizes is unknown.

Looked up from germline, CDR1 is MNHEY and CDR2 is SVGAGI. This CDR3 is 14 amino acids long. The protocol was immunoSEQ multiplex PCR, while the TCRdb copy is restricted to in-frame clones and leaves out a portion. The repertoire consists of about 100,000 clones, with about 80% occurring once and the leading ten covering 3.6%. Single viable CD3+CD4+CD8-CD45RO+ cells were sorted as the memory CD4+ T cells. Serum IgG to CMV pp150, pp28, p38 and p52 defined serostatus. V gene TRBV6-5 combines with J gene TRBJ2-5, with a possible D match to TRBD2 (6 bases). The J call is doubtful: the DNA matches TRBJ2-7 better. Specimen: memory CD4+ T cells from blood. The sequence was obtained from an adult in good health and CMV-seropositive. The CDR3 sequence is CASRLGLATYEQYF. The CDR3 DNA reads TGTGCCAGCAGATTGGGACTTGCGACCTACGAGCAGTACTTC.